This T cell receptor (beta chain) is drawn from a study of T cells in Graves' hyperthyroidism and ophthalmopathy. The V gene lost 2 bases and the J gene lost 0 bases, with 10 bases spanning the gap. Germline loops: CDR1 MDHEN, CDR2 SYDVKM. The CDR3 extends over 15 amino acids. Authors of the study amplified TCR beta CDR3 regions from RNA transcripts. The TCR CDR3 first-round RT-PCR relied on the HTBI primer set. TCRdb fed the multiplex PCR reads into MiXCR, producing one record per CDR3 protein. This repertoire shows 550,000 to 800,000 distinct CDR3 sequences, about a sixth found once; its top ten account for over 7.5%. This clonotype was seen ten or more times.

The receptor was derived from a young man with Graves' hyperthyroidism. The V gene is TRBV28, the J gene TRBJ2-5; TRBD2 is a possible D gene (5 bases). The sequenced material came from blood. In DNA, the CDR3 is TGTGCCAGCAGTTTAGAAGAGGGAGACCAAGAGACCCAGTACTTC. Translated, it gives CASSLEEGDQETQYF.